The 8 T cell receptor beta chains reported below all come from one sample, sequenced in a study of T cells after yellow fever vaccination (dated by TCRdb to about 2019). In light of the paper, this sample's treatment or condition label describes: live attenuated yellow fever vaccine strain. Libraries were constructed by 5' RACE. This sample was sequenced with an Illumina NovaSeq 6000. TCRdb cleaned the public reads at Q25 with fastp, built clones with MiXCR and kept in-frame beta chains. Rows merge per CDR3 protein into single entries with the most common DNA and genes. The sample table contains about 170,000 distinct CDR3 sequences; only one count was recorded for approximately 10% of them. The top ten clonotypes cover 36% of the sample. This material consisted of CD8+ T cells sorted from PBMCs, taken 15 days after the yellow fever booster vaccination. These receptors all come from a man aged 18 to 35 who received the YFV17D yellow fever vaccine.

The chain recombines TRBV6-1 with TRBJ2-3; TRBD2 is a possible D gene (6 bases). In germline, CDR1 is MNHNS, CDR2 SASEGT. This CDR3 spans 14 amino acids. Trimming stripped 1 base from V and 6 bases from J, with 11 bases between. The CDR3 sequence is CASSEVLAWDTQYF. CDR3 DNA: TGTGCCAGCAGTGAAGTCCTAGCGTGGGATACGCAGTATTTT.

This clonotype was observed many times. The chain employs TRBV27 and TRBJ1-2, with unresolved D. The germline V and J ends were trimmed by 3 bases and 2 bases, with 13 bases remaining between them. The CDR3 sequence is 15 residues long. Germline V gives CDR1 MNHEY, CDR2 SMNVEV (reference sequence). CDR3 nucleotides: TGTGCCAGCAGTTTCTCCTCACCAGCGAACTATGGCTACACCTTC. It codes for CASSFSSPANYGYTF.

This clonotype was seen a handful of times. The chain uses TRBV4-3 and TRBJ2-5; a weak D match, TRBD2 (5 bases). From germline, CDR1 is LGHNA and CDR2 YSLEER. CDR3 length: 13 residues. Between the trimmed V and J ends, which lost 1 base and 5 bases, there was a span of 8 bases. CDR3 region: CASSQGSGETQYF. CDR3 bases: TGCGCCAGCAGCCAAGGTTCGGGGGAGACCCAGTACTTC.

This clonotype has only a few counts. CDR3 DNA: TGTGCCAGCAGTTTAGCGATGGGGAGCACTGAAGGAAACACCATATATTTT. Encoded protein: CASSLAMGSTEGNTIYF. The gene calls are TRBV12-3 or TRBV12-4 and TRBJ1-3; D unresolved. The CDR3 runs 17 residues. V lost 0 bases and J lost 4, with 16 bases in between.

The genes are TRBV21-1 and TRBJ2-5; the D segment call TRBD2 is taken from the table without a DNA check. TRBV21-1 is listed as a pseudogene. This CDR3 contains 18 residues. CDR3 DNA: TGTGCCAGCAGCAAAGAGTGGAGTAAAGCGGGGGTCCAAGAGACCCAGTACTTC. The encoded protein is CASSKEWSKAGVQETQYF.

This clonotype was seen more than once but under ten times. The J gene is TRBJ2-1, the V gene TRBV29-1; TRBD2 might be the D (6 bases). The CDR3 contains 15 residues. V lost 3 bases and J lost 5, with 17 bases in between. CDR1 and CDR2 from the germline V gene are SQVTM and ANQGSEA. The CDR3 nucleotides read TGCAGCGTTGAGGGGACCGGGGAGGATGACAATGAGCAGTTCTTC. Protein product: CSVEGTGEDDNEQFF.

This clonotype appeared many times. V usage is TRBV27 and J usage is TRBJ2-5, with D hard to call. Trimming removed 5 bases from V and 5 bases from J, with 15 bases in between. CDR1 and CDR2 from the germline V gene are MNHEY and SMNVEV (reference sequence). CDR3 size: 14 residues. The CDR3 spells CASSHRPTGETQYF. Written as DNA, the CDR3 is TGTGCCAGCAGTCACAGACCCACCGGGGAGACCCAGTACTTC.

The chain combines TRBV4-1 with TRBJ2-3; D gene ambiguous. This CDR3 has 14 residues. Trimming left V 1 base short and J 2 bases short, with 7 bases between. Per germline, CDR1 MGHRA and CDR2 YSYEKL. The CDR3 is CASSQAFDTDTQYF. CDR3 bases: TGCGCCAGCAGCCAAGCTTTTGACACAGATACGCAGTATTTT.